The 28 T cell receptor beta chains below all came from one sample that was sequenced in a study of blood T cell repertoires in COVID-19. Here immunoSEQ multiplex PCR was the method, and the copy in TCRdb shows in-frame clones only, minus some. The repertoire consists of tens of thousands of clones, with around 84% occurring once and the leading ten covering 5.5% to 7%. Sequenced sample: peripheral blood. The origin of the receptors is a man aged 45-65 years with active COVID-19.

V gene TRBV27 combines with J gene TRBJ2-1, with a possible D match to TRBD2 (5 bases). The germline gives CDR1 MNHEY, CDR2 SMNVEV (reference sequence). The ends were cut back, 3 bases at V and 10 bases at J, with 10 bases in the middle. The CDR3 has 12 residues. CDR3 residues: CASSFGGGEQFF. The DNA for the CDR3 is TGTGCCAGCAGTTTTGGAGGAGGCGAGCAGTTCTTC.

In DNA form, the CDR3 reads TGTGCCAGCAGTACAGGGTCTGTGGAGCAGTACTTC. It translates to CASSTGSVEQYF. The rearrangement links TRBV6-5 to TRBJ2-7, with a tentative D call TRBD1 (6 bases). The germline V gene encodes CDR1 MNHEY and CDR2 SVGAGI. This CDR3 is 12 amino acids long. V was clipped by 5 bases and J by 7 bases, with 12 bases between them.

The chain recombines TRBV10-3 with TRBJ2-1; D ambiguous. CDR1 is ENHRY, CDR2 SYGVKD, per germline. The CDR3 consists of 16 residues. V was clipped by 2 bases and J by 1 base, with 12 bases between them. The CDR3 spells CAISERVSRSYNEQFF. The CDR3 coding sequence is TGTGCCATCAGTGAGCGTGTTAGCCGATCCTACAATGAGCAGTTCTTC.

The CDR3 region has the DNA TGTGCCAGCAGTGCTCTAGCGGGGGGGCCCGAGCAGTACTTC. It translates to CASSALAGGPEQYF. The chain uses TRBV2 and TRBJ2-7, with 12 bases fitting TRBD2. This CDR3 has 14 residues. Germline CDR1 is SNHLY and CDR2 is FYNNEI. Unmatched junction bases numbered 4, after V lost 4 bases and J lost 6 bases.

This sequence joins TRBV10-1 and TRBJ2-2; 9 bases map to TRBD2. CDR3 length equals 17 residues. The germline V gene has CDR1 WNHNN and CDR2 SYGVQD (reference sequence). J gave up 2 bases and V 3 bases, and 7 bases lay outside the gene matches. The CDR3 DNA is TGCGCCAGCAGTGATCGGCTAGCGGGGATTAACACCGGGGAGCTGTTTTTT. Protein product: CASSDRLAGINTGELFF.

The chain couples TRBV7-9 to TRBJ1-2, with 9 bases fitting TRBD1. J gave up 8 bases and V 1 base, and 11 bases lay outside the gene matches. Germline CDR1 SEHNR, CDR2 FQNEAQ (reference sequence). The CDR3 covers 16 residues. The chain's CDR3 is CASSLDTGGATSGYTF. The CDR3 DNA is TGTGCCAGCAGCTTAGATACAGGGGGCGCGACCTCGGGCTACACCTTC.

This clone was detected only a few times. The J gene is TRBJ1-1, the V gene TRBV21-1; TRBD1 is the table's D call, not checked against the DNA. TRBV21-1 is a listed pseudogene. CDR3 size: 15 residues. The CDR3 loop is CASSNKTGVNTEAFF. The CDR3 region has the DNA TGTGCCAGCAGCAACAAGACAGGGGTGAACACTGAAGCTTTCTTT.

The chain recombines TRBV15 with TRBJ2-3; D perhaps matches TRBD1 (6 bases). The CDR3 loop spans 15 amino acids. The germline gives CDR1 LNHNV, CDR2 YYDKDF (reference sequence). V was clipped by 1 base and J by 4 bases, with 12 bases between them. CDR3 in amino acids: CATSRVRQEADTQYF. CDR3 DNA sequence: TGTGCCACCAGCAGAGTGAGACAGGAGGCAGATACGCAGTATTTT.

This chain connects TRBV20-1 to TRBJ2-1, with 8 bases identical to TRBD1. This CDR3 region has 11 residues. The germline gives CDR1 DFQATT, CDR2 SNEGSKA (reference sequence). V was clipped by 6 bases and J by 6 bases; unmatched bases: 1. CDR3 in amino acids: CSAGTGNEQFF. Here the CDR3 DNA reads TGCAGTGCAGGGACAGGCAATGAGCAGTTCTTC.

The CDR3 loop reads CASSEAGTGSYEQYV. CDR3 sequence (DNA): TGTGCCAGCAGTGAAGCCGGGACAGGGTCCTACGAGCAGTACGTC. This sequence joins TRBV6-1 and TRBJ2-7, with 9 bases fitting TRBD1. The CDR3 is made up of 15 amino acids. The V gene's germline CDR1 is MNHNS and CDR2 SASEGT. Unmatched junction bases numbered 1, after V lost 0 bases and J lost 1 base.

The chain links TRBV5-4 to TRBJ1-6; D is ambiguous. CDR1 is SGHNT, CDR2 YYREEE, per germline (reference sequence). CDR3 size: 14 residues. The V and J ends lost 3 bases and 6 bases respectively, with 10 bases between them. As DNA, the CDR3 is TGTGCCAGCAGCTCAGCGGAGGGTAATTCACCCCTCCACTTT. Translation: CASSSAEGNSPLHF.

The CDR3 nucleotides are TGTGCCAGTAGTACAGGGACTTTGGCCATCGGCTACACCTTC. This translates into CASSTGTLAIGYTF. The J gene is TRBJ1-2, the V gene TRBV19; D perhaps matches TRBD1 (5 bases). The CDR3 contains 14 residues. V was shortened by 4 bases and J by 8 bases, with 17 bases between the two germline ends. CDR1 is LNHDA and CDR2 is SQIVND in the germline V gene (reference sequence).

J is TRBJ1-4 and V is TRBV5-4; 9 bases map to TRBD1. This CDR3 has 15 amino acids. Germline CDR1 is SGHNT and CDR2 is YYREEE (reference sequence). V shed 3 bases, J shed 8 bases, and the junction held 8 bases outside the gene matches. The CDR3 loop reads CASSWGQGRDEKLFF. The CDR3 region has the DNA TGTGCCAGCAGCTGGGGACAGGGTCGGGACGAAAAACTGTTTTTT.

The V gene is TRBV30, the J gene TRBJ1-5; 8 bases map to TRBD1. J was trimmed by 6 bases and V by 0 bases; bases with no gene match: 1. Germline CDR1 and CDR2: GTSNPN and SVGIG (reference sequence). CDR3 size: 13 residues. CDR3 in amino acids: CAWSVQGGQPQHF. CDR3 bases: TGTGCCTGGAGTGTACAGGGGGGTCAGCCCCAGCATTTT.

The V call is TRBV5-8, the J call TRBJ1-2, with D unclear. CDR1 is SGHTS and CDR2 is YDEGEE in the germline V gene. This CDR3 spans 16 amino acids. V was clipped by 0 bases and J by 4 bases, with 16 bases between them. The CDR3 bases are TGTGCCAGCAGCTTGGGAGACACCCAAGTGTCCTATGGCTACACCTTC. This sequence encodes CASSLGDTQVSYGYTF. Looking up the rest from reference TRBV5-8 and TRBJ1-2 gives the full variable domain: EAGVTQSPTHLIKTRGQQATLRCSPISGHTSVYWYQQALGLGLQFLLWYDEGEERNRGNFPPRFSGRQFPNYSSELNVNALELEDSALYLCASSLGDTQVSYGYTFGSGTRLTVV.

The V call is TRBV6-1, the J call TRBJ1-2; 9 bases match TRBD1. After removal of 0 bases from V and 4 bases from J, the junction contained 12 bases not matched to a gene. This CDR3 has 18 residues. Germline lookup yields CDR1 MNHNS and CDR2 SASEGT. The CDR3 sequence is CASSEAPGQGILFYGYTF. CDR3 nucleotides: TGTGCCAGCAGTGAAGCGCCGGGACAGGGAATTCTTTTCTATGGCTACACCTTC.

The gene calls are TRBV9 and TRBJ1-6; the match to TRBD1 covers 7 bases. The germline V gene encodes CDR1 SGDLS and CDR2 YYNGEE. V lost 4 bases, J lost 6 bases, and 4 bases stayed unmatched. This CDR3 comprises 14 residues. CDR3 bases: TGTGCCAGCAGCTTAAGACAGGGTAATTCACCCCTCCACTTT. This encodes CASSLRQGNSPLHF.

The chain uses TRBV10-2 and TRBJ2-2, with 7 bases that match TRBD2. The J segment lost 8 bases and the V segment lost 4 bases, leaving 4 bases of the junction unmatched. Germline V gene data show CDR1 as WSHSY and CDR2 as SAAADI. The CDR3 covers 13 residues. The CDR3 nucleotides read TGCGCCAGCAGTGGTGGGAGGGCGGGGGAGCTGTTTTTT. It yields the protein CASSGGRAGELFF.

This chain uses TRBV15 with TRBJ1-6; D not resolved. CDR3 length: 14 amino acids. With 1 base removed from V and 8 bases from J, the gap between germline ends came to 9 bases. CDR1 is LNHNV and CDR2 is YYDKDF in the germline V gene (reference sequence). The CDR3 DNA sequence: TGTGCCACCAGCAGAGTTGGGAGGGATTCACCCCTCCACTTT. Residues: CATSRVGRDSPLHF.

The CDR3 coding sequence is TGTGCCAGCAGGGGGGGACAGGGGAATGGCTACACCTTC. Translating it yields CASRGGQGNGYTF. The chain recombines TRBV25-1 with TRBJ1-2, with 10 positions matching TRBD1. The germline V gene has CDR1 MGHDK and CDR2 SYGVNS. CDR3 size: 13 residues. V lost 6 bases and J lost 6; bases outside the gene matches: 4.

The V and J genes are TRBV5-1 and TRBJ2-5; maybe TRBD1 (6 bases). CDR1 is SGHRS, CDR2 YFSETQ, per germline. There are 14 residues in the CDR3. V lost 5 bases and J lost 1, with 12 bases in between. The chain's CDR3 is CASSFGRGQETQYF. CDR3 nucleotides: TGCGCCAGCAGTTTCGGCAGGGGCCAAGAGACCCAGTACTTC. Complete variable domain (other parts from reference TRBV5-1 and TRBJ2-5): KAGVTQTPRYLIKTRGQQVTLSCSPISGHRSVSWYQQTPGQGLQFLFEYFSETQRNKGNFPGRFSGRQFSNSRSEMNVSTLELGDSALYLCASSFGRGQETQYFGPGTRLLVL.

The chain has TRBV27 and TRBJ2-2; D is unresolved. The V and J ends lost 6 bases and 5 bases respectively, with 19 bases between them. CDR3 length equals 16 residues. Germline V gives CDR1 MNHEY, CDR2 SMNVEV (reference sequence). The CDR3 sequence is CASSPLSLHRTGELFF. DNA for the CDR3: TGTGCCAGCAGCCCACTAAGCCTTCACCGTACCGGGGAGCTGTTTTTT.

The rearrangement links TRBV6-6 to TRBJ2-7; D gene ambiguous. Germline V CDR1 and CDR2: MNHNY, SVGAGI (reference sequence). Between the trimmed V and J ends, which lost 4 bases and 7 bases, there was a span of 8 bases. The CDR3 is made up of 11 amino acids. The CDR3 nucleotides read TGTGCCAGCAGTTTTTCCATGGAGCAGTACTTC. The encoded protein is CASSFSMEQYF.

CDR3 region: CASSVATGSYNEQFF. The CDR3 DNA reads TGTGCCAGCAGCGTAGCGACAGGGTCCTACAATGAGCAGTTCTTC. V is TRBV9 and J is TRBJ2-1; the match to TRBD1 covers 7 bases. In germline, CDR1 is SGDLS, CDR2 YYNGEE. There are 15 residues in the CDR3. Trimming cost V 0 bases and J 1 base; bases outside gene matches: 1.

V is TRBV15 and J is TRBJ2-5; 12 bases match TRBD2. Germline loops: CDR1 LNHNV, CDR2 YYDKDF (reference sequence). This CDR3 is built from 16 residues. The J segment lost 5 bases and the V segment lost 3 bases, leaving 7 bases of the junction unmatched. Here the CDR3 DNA reads TGTGCCACCAGCAGTGCCGGACTAGCGGGGATTGAGACCCAGTACTTC. It encodes CATSSAGLAGIETQYF.

This chain uses TRBV29-1 with TRBJ1-1; D is possibly TRBD1 (6 bases). Looked up from germline, CDR1 is SQVTM and CDR2 is ANQGSEA. Trimming cost V 0 bases and J 3 bases, with 8 bases left between them. The CDR3 runs to 13 residues. The CDR3: CSVEEGAYTEAFF. The DNA for the CDR3 is TGCAGCGTTGAAGAGGGGGCGTACACTGAAGCTTTCTTT. Full variable domain (rest looked up from reference TRBV29-1 and TRBJ1-1): SAVISQKPSRDICQRGTSLTIQCQVDSQVTMMFWYRQQPGQSLTLIATANQGSEATYESGFVIDKFPISRPNLTFSTLTVSNMSPEDSSIYLCSVEEGAYTEAFFGQGTRLTVV.

V gene TRBV27 combines with J gene TRBJ1-5, with D hard to call. The CDR3 consists of 14 residues. Trimming pared 4 bases from V and 4 bases from J, leaving 11 bases between. The V gene's germline CDR1 is MNHEY and CDR2 SMNVEV (reference sequence). This CDR3 reads CASSSFRRNQPQHF. The CDR3 DNA sequence: TGTGCCAGCAGTTCCTTTCGCAGGAATCAGCCCCAGCATTTT.

The chain links TRBV9 to TRBJ2-1, with 9 bases that match TRBD1. The CDR3 covers 15 residues. Germline CDR1 reads SGDLS; CDR2 reads YYNGEE. V shed 4 bases and J 9 bases; nucleotides not matched to a gene: 11. CDR3 residues: CASSTGTGFEGEQFF. CDR3 in DNA: TGTGCCAGCAGCACCGGGACAGGGTTCGAGGGTGAGCAGTTCTTC.